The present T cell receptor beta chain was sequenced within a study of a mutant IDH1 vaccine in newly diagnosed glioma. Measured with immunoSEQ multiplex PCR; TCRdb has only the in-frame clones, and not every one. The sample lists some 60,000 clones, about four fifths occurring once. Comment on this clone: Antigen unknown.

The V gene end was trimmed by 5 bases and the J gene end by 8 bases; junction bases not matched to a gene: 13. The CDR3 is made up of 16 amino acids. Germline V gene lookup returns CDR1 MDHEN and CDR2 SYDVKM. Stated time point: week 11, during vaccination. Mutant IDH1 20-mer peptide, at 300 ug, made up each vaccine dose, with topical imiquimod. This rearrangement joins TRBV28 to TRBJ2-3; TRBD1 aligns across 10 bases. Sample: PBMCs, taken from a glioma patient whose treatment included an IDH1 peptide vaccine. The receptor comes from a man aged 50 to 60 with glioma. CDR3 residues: CASSEPGQGNSGTQYF. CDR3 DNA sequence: TGTGCCAGCAGTGAACCGGGACAGGGGAATTCGGGTACGCAGTATTTT.